This T cell receptor (beta chain) was sequenced for a study of molecular identifiers for immune sequencing clone quantification. Background on the study: Five portions were made in replicates from RNA of roughly 20,000 or 100,000 naive CD8 cells, and four underwent sequencing.

A remark on this clonotype: The target antigen is unknown. Given a much more abundant clone one base away, this may be a read error.

The use of previously described methods and listed TCR primers produced the bulk TCR libraries. TCRdb called the PCR reads again in MiXCR, with one record for every CDR3 protein. Altogether roughly 630,000 distinct CDR3 sequences are present, around 25% being singletons, with the ten largest covering 0.75% to 0.8%. Study-level results: Jurkat TCR RNA that was spiked in from one cell was reportedly detectable among some 970,000 naive cells. Underestimation of highly expanded clone sizes could arise where identical TCR molecules share a barcode.

The germline V gene has CDR1 SEHNR and CDR2 FQNEAQ (reference sequence). The CDR3 loop spans 14 amino acids. What was sequenced was naive CD8+ T cells from blood, with Jurkat cell RNA spiked in. The sample's subset: FACS-sorted CD8+CD4-CCR7+CD45RA+ naive T cells. This clonotype originated in a human donor in good health. Some libraries in this study had Jurkat cell RNA spiked in. The chain uses TRBV7-9 and TRBJ2-7; 7 bases align to TRBD1. This chain's CDR3 is CARSRLDRDYEQYF. In DNA, the CDR3 is TGTGCCCGCAGCCGGCTCGACAGGGACTACGAGCAGTACTTC.